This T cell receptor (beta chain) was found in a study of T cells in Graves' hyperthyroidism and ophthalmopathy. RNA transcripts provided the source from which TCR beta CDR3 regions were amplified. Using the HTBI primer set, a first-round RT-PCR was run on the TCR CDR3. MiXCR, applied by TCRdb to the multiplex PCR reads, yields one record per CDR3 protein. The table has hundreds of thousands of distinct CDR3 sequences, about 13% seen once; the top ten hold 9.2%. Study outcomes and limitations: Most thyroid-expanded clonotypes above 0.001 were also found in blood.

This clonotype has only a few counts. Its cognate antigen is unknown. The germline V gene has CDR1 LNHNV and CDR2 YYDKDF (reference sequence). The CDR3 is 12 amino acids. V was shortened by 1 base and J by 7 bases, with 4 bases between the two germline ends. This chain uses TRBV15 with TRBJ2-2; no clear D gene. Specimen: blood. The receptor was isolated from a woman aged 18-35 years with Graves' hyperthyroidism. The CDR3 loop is CATSRGYGELFF. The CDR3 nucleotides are TGTGCCACCAGCAGAGGGTACGGGGAGCTGTTTTTT.